The clone carrying this T cell receptor (beta chain) was seen at least ten times. This specimen comes from a study of CD8+CD57+ T cells in acquired aplastic anemia. Study context: Average DNA yield from sorted CD4+ and CD8+ cells was 3.2 ug.

Germline lookup yields CDR1 MNHNS and CDR2 SASEGT. Trimming removed 8 bases at V and 5 bases at J, with 16 bases between. CDR3 length: 14 residues. Genomic DNA served as template for TCR beta VDJ and CDR3 profiling. TCRdb independently ran MiXCR on the reads; one entry per CDR3 protein. The table records about 150,000 distinct CDR3 sequences, less than 45% of them present only once. The clonotype comes from a human donor in good health, serving as a control. Input material: sorted CD4+, CD8+, or CD8+CD57+ T cells (not recorded which) from PBMCs. This chain joins TRBV6-1 and TRBJ2-1; D tentatively reads TRBD1 or TRBD2 (5 bases each). DNA for the CDR3: TGTGCCAGCGGGGGTTTTGGGGGTCACAATGAGCAGTTCTTC. Translating gives CASGGFGGHNEQFF.